This TCR beta chain is drawn from a study of CD8 T cells in ankylosing spondylitis. Findings and limits, study-wide: Among TCR beta sequences, a motif of eight highly homologous variants appeared characteristic of ankylosing spondylitis blood. In peripheral blood, disease-linked CD8+ clones occurred at relatively low frequencies. Disease-linked clones reportedly concentrated significantly in matched ankylosing spondylitis synovial fluid. There were earlier reports of some motif variants in reactive arthritis synovial fluid and blood.

Using quantitative 5'-RACE with molecular barcodes, the authors made TCR beta libraries. One entry per CDR3 protein results from TCRdb running MiXCR on the 5' RACE reads. The sample has 750,000 to 850,000 distinct CDR3 sequences, 10% to 15% seen once. Concerning this clonotype: The antigen remains undetermined.

This CDR3 is 14 amino acids long. Trimming removed 7 bases from V and 0 bases from J, with 16 bases in between. Germline CDR1 DFQATT, CDR2 SNEGSKA (reference sequence). The clonotype comes from a male donor with ankylosing spondylitis. The sample consisted of blood, either unsorted or a sorted T cell fraction (not recorded which). The rearrangement joins TRBV20-1 to TRBJ2-7; D unclear. DNA of the CDR3: TGCAGTGGTGATTTGGGGTCAAACTCCTACGAGCAGTACTTC. As protein: CSGDLGSNSYEQYF.